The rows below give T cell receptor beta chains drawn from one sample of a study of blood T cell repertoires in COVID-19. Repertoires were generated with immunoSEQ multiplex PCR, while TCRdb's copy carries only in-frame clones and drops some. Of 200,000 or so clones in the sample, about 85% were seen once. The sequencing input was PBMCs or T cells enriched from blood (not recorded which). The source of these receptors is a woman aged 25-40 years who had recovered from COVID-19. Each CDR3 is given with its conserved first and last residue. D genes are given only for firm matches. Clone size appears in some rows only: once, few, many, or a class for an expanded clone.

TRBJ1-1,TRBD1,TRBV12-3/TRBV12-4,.,TGTGCCAGCAGTTCCAGACAGGGTACTGAAGCTTTCTTT,CASSSRQGTEAFF
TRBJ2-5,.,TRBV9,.,TGTGCCAGCAGCGTAGAGGGAGGAGTCCGACAGACCCAGTACTTC,CASSVEGGVRQTQYF
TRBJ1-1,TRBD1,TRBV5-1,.,TGCGCCAGCAGCTGGACAGGGACTAACACTGAAGCTTTCTTT,CASSWTGTNTEAFF
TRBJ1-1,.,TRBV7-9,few,TGTGCCAGCAGCCCATACAGCAGGGGCACTGAAGCTTTCTTT,CASSPYSRGTEAFF
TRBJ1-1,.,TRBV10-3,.,TGTGCCATCAGTGACCGTGGGGGCAACACTGAAGCTTTCTTT,CAISDRGGNTEAFF
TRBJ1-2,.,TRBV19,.,TGTGCCAGTAAATCGCCCCGACTGATCTATGGCTACACCTTC,CASKSPRLIYGYTF
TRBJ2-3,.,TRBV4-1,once,TGCGCCAGCAGCAAACAGGAAAGCACAGATACGCAGTATTTT,CASSKQESTDTQYF
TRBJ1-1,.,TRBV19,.,TGTGCCAGTAGCCTCCCCGGGACCGGGAGGGATGAAGCTTTCTTT,CASSLPGTGRDEAFF
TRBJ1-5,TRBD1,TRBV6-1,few,TGTGCCAGCAGTGAGGACAGGGGTGGCCAGCCCCAGCATTTT,CASSEDRGGQPQHF
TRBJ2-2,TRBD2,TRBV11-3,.,TGTGCCAGCAGCTATAATAGCGGGGGGGCCGGGGAGCTGTTTTTT,CASSYNSGGAGELFF
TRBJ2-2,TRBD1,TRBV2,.,TGTGCCAGCGGGACAGGATGGAACACCGGGGAGCTGTTTTTT,CASGTGWNTGELFF
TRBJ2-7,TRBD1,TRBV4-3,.,TGCGCCAGCAGCCAAGAGAGTAGGGGGCGCCTTGTCGAGCAGTACTTC,CASSQESRGRLVEQYF
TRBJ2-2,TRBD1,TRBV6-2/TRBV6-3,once,TGTGCCAGCAGTATAGTCCCCCTCCGGGACAGGGGTCTCGGGGAGCTGTTTTTT,CASSIVPLRDRGLGELFF
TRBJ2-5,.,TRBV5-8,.,TGTGCCAGCAGCTTGGAGGGATTCGGGACATACGCACAAGAGACCCAGTACTTC,CASSLEGFGTYAQETQYF
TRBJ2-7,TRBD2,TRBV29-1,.,TGCAGCGTTGGCTGGACTAGCGGATCCGAGCAGTACTTC,CSVGWTSGSEQYF
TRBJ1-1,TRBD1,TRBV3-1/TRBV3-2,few,TGTGCCAGCAGCGAACGACAGGGGAGGGCTGAAGCTTTCTTT,CASSERQGRAEAFF
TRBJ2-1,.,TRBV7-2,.,TGTGCCAGCAGCTTAATGGAGTCTGAGCAGTTCTTC,CASSLMESEQFF
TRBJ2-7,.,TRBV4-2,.,TGTGCCAGCAGCCAAGATCTACGCTACGAGCAGTACTTC,CASSQDLRYEQYF
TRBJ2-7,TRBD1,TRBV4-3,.,TGCGCCAGCAGCCCAGGGACAGGGAGCTCCTACGAGCAGTACTTC,CASSPGTGSSYEQYF
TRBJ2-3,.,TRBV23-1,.,TGCGCCAGCAGTCCAATCGGGTCCACGGGGACAGATACGCAGTATTTT,CASSPIGSTGTDTQYF
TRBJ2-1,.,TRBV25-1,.,TGTGCCAGCACGGCTAGTTCCTACAATGAGCAGTTCTTC,CASTASSYNEQFF
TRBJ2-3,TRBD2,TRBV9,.,TGTGCCAGCAGCGCGACTCCTAGCGGCGGTTCAGATACGCAGTATTTT,CASSATPSGGSDTQYF
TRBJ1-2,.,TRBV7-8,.,TGTGCCAGCAGCCCTCCCGGACAGAACTATGGCTACACCTTC,CASSPPGQNYGYTF
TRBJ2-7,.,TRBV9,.,TGTGCCAGCAGCGTAGCGGACACCTCCTACGAGCAGTACTTC,CASSVADTSYEQYF
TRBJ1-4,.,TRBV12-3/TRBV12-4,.,TGTGCCAGCAGTTTGGCAATAGCCGAAAAACTGTTTTTT,CASSLAIAEKLFF
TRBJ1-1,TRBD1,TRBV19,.,TGTGCCAGTAGTCCTAGACAGGGGAACACTGAAGCTTTCTTT,CASSPRQGNTEAFF
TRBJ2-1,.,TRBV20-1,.,TGCAGTGCTAGCAAATACAATGAGCAGTTCTTC,CSASKYNEQFF
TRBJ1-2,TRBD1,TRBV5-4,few,TGTGCCAGCACCGGACGCAGGGGGAAAGACTATGGCTACACCTTC,CASTGRRGKDYGYTF
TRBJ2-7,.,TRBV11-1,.,TGTGCCAGCGGAAAGACAGGAAAGTACGAGCAGTACTTC,CASGKTGKYEQYF
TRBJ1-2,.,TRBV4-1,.,TGCGCCAGCAGCCAAGAGCGGGCTAACTATGGCTACACCTTC,CASSQERANYGYTF
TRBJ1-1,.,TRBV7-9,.,TGTGCCAGCACCGTATACCCTCCTCAGGGTCCAACTGAAGCTTTCTTT,CASTVYPPQGPTEAFF
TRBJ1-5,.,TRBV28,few,TGTGCCACCCACCGGAGTAGTGATCAGCCCCAGCATTTT,CATHRSSDQPQHF
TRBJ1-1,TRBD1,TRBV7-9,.,TGTGCCAGCAGCTTTTCCGGGACAGTTTATGCTTTCTTT,CASSFSGTVYAFF
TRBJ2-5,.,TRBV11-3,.,TGTGCCAGCAGCCCAGGCGCCAGTTCGGAGACCCAGTACTTC,CASSPGASSETQYF
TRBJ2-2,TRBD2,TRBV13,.,TGTGCCAGCAGCTTATCCCCCCCTAGCGGGGGCACCGGGGAGCTGTTTTTT,CASSLSPPSGGTGELFF
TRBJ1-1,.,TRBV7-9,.,TGTGCCAGCAGCGAAGCGAACACTGAAGCTTTCTTT,CASSEANTEAFF
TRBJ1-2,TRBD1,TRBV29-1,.,TGCAGCGTTGAAGTCTGGGGACAGGTCAACTATGGCTACACCTTC,CSVEVWGQVNYGYTF
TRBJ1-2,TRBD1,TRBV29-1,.,TGCAGCGCTTACAGGGGACCTAACTATGGCTACACCTTC,CSAYRGPNYGYTF
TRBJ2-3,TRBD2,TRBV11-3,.,TGTGCCAGCAGCCAAGGGACTAGCGGGTCCACAGATACGCAGTATTTT,CASSQGTSGSTDTQYF
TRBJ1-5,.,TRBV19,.,TGTGCCAGTAACTATCAGCCCCAGCATTTT,CASNYQPQHF